The source of this T cell receptor beta chain is a study of T cells expressing NK-cell markers. At the level of the study: Seven donors tested HCMV-seropositive and one tested seronegative among the eight sequenced.

For each CDR3 protein, TCRdb gives one entry from its re-call of the 5' RACE reads, without DNA. The sample includes about 550,000 distinct CDR3 sequences. Germline-derived CDR1 and CDR2 are MGHDK and SYGVNS. The CDR3 is made up of 13 amino acids. Worth noting for this clonotype: What it binds is unknown.

Study results and limitations: Similarly, these clonotypes led the CD3+CD56-NKG2C+ fraction as well in several donors.

The J gene is TRBJ2-7, the V gene TRBV25-1; TCRdb gives TRBD2 as the D gene, but with no DNA this cannot be confirmed. This sequence originates from a man younger than 35 in good health. What was sequenced was blood T cells: a sorted CD56 or NKG2C T cell subset, CD4+ or CD8+ T cells, or bulk PBMC T cells (not recorded which). CDR3 residues: CASSGSGRYEQYF.